These 23 T cell receptor beta chains were all obtained from the same sample, sequenced in a study of shared T cell receptors in the human thymus. Assay used: immunoSEQ multiplex PCR; TCRdb lists only in-frame clones, some missing. The sample consists of roughly 560,000 clones, around three quarters of them appearing once. The sample also formed part of further work on human thymus T cells.

Sequences were obtained from thymocytes. Receptors were obtained from a boy under three years old with a congenital heart defect.

The rearrangement uses TRBV6-5 and TRBJ2-7; D is possibly TRBD2 (6 bases). This CDR3 comprises 15 residues. CDR1 MNHEY and CDR2 SVGAGI come from the germline V gene. Trimming pared 6 bases from V and 4 bases from J, leaving 19 bases between. CDR3 loop: CASRKVPSESYEQYF. The CDR3 coding sequence is TGTGCCAGCAGAAAGGTGCCTAGCGAGTCTTACGAGCAGTACTTC.

V gene TRBV5-4 combines with J gene TRBJ2-5; TRBD2 agrees at 8 bases. The germline CDR1 and CDR2 sequences are SGHNT and YYREEE (reference sequence). The junction had 2 bases not matched to a gene; V was cut back by 2 bases and J by 5 bases. This CDR3 contains 13 residues. In DNA, the CDR3 is TGTGCCAGCAGCTTTGGCGGGAGGGAGACCCAGTACTTC. It yields the protein CASSFGGRETQYF.

Points on this clone: It is likely a read error, because the conserved phenylalanine at the end of the CDR3 is missing. The chain has TRBV12-5 and TRBJ1-1; TRBD1 matches at 7 bases. CDR1 LGHNT and CDR2 FRNRAP come from the germline V gene. Trimming removed 4 bases from V and 4 bases from J; junction bases left unmatched: 0. This CDR3 contains 12 residues. CDR3 residues: CASGWDSTEAFL. The CDR3 DNA is TGTGCTAGTGGTTGGGACAGCACTGAAGCTTTCCTT.

The genes are TRBV10-3 and TRBJ2-5; a possible D gene is TRBD2 (5 bases). Germline V lookup: CDR1 ENHRY, CDR2 SYGVKD. V dropped 1 base and J dropped 2 bases, with 14 bases sitting between them. This CDR3 contains 16 residues. The CDR3 sequence is CAISEFAEVGQETQYF. The CDR3 nucleotides are TGTGCCATCAGTGAGTTTGCGGAGGTGGGGCAAGAGACCCAGTACTTC.

This clone showed up just a few times. The chain joins TRBV4-3 to TRBJ1-1; TRBD1 might be the D (6 bases). Germline V CDR1 and CDR2: LGHNA, YSLEER. The V and J ends lost 0 bases and 0 bases respectively, with 14 bases between them. The CDR3 is made up of 17 amino acids. The CDR3 region has the DNA TGCGCCAGCAGCCAAGAGGGGACACCGGACATGAACACTGAAGCTTTCTTT. Translation: CASSQEGTPDMNTEAFF.

The chain carries TRBV4-3 and TRBJ2-2; perhaps TRBD2 as D (6 bases). V was cut by 1 base and J by 7 bases, with 16 bases left in between. CDR3 length: 16 amino acids. Germline CDR1 is LGHNA and CDR2 is YSLEER. CDR3 sequence: CASSQGVVGRIGELFF. The CDR3 nucleotides are TGCGCCAGCAGCCAAGGAGTAGTGGGGAGGATCGGGGAGCTGTTTTTT.

This sequence joins TRBV6-1 and TRBJ2-1; 8 bases map to TRBD2. The CDR3 has 17 residues. V dropped 4 bases and J dropped 5; count of bases not matched to a gene: 13. Germline V CDR1 and CDR2: MNHNS, SASEGT. The CDR3 DNA sequence: TGTGCCAGCAGTGCGTTTTGGGCGGGAGGTGTGAACAATGAGCAGTTCTTC. Protein: CASSAFWAGGVNNEQFF.

This chain links TRBV19 with TRBJ2-7; weak D call: TRBD2 (6 bases). CDR1 is LNHDA and CDR2 is SQIVND in the germline V gene (reference sequence). This CDR3 comprises 15 residues. Trimming removed 5 bases from V and 2 bases from J, with 16 bases in between. In nucleotides, the CDR3 is TGTGCCAGTAGTGGAGGACCGCGGGGTCCCTACGAGCAGTACTTC. The encoded protein is CASSGGPRGPYEQYF.

In this sample, this clone turned up a few times. The CDR3 reads CASSQPREGRNTEAFF. Here the CDR3 DNA reads TGTGCCAGCAGCCAGCCCAGGGAGGGGAGAAACACTGAAGCTTTCTTT. This chain links TRBV7-9 with TRBJ1-1; tentatively, D is TRBD1 (5 bases). Germline values: CDR1 SEHNR, CDR2 FQNEAQ (reference sequence). This CDR3 has 16 residues. Trimming took 5 bases from V and 2 from J, leaving 18 bases between them.

This clone has only a few counts. The rearrangement links TRBV19 to TRBJ2-1; D gene unclear. V was shortened by 3 bases and J by 8 bases, with 5 bases between the two germline ends. Germline loops: CDR1 LNHDA, CDR2 SQIVND (reference sequence). This CDR3 contains 11 residues. CDR3 DNA sequence: TGTGCCAGTAGTATCGCAGATGAGCAGTTCTTC. Its protein product is CASSIADEQFF. Supplemented by reference TRBV19 and TRBJ2-1, the full variable domain reads DGGITQSPKYLFRKEGQNVTLSCEQNLNHDAMYWYRQDPGQGLRLIYYSQIVNDFQKGDIAEGYSVSREKKESFPLTVTSAQKNPTAFYLCASSIADEQFFGPGTRLTVL.

CDR3 residues: CARHTPGVGETQYF. The CDR3, as DNA: TGTGCCAGGCATACTCCGGGGGTGGGGGAGACCCAGTACTTC. The chain recombines TRBV2 with TRBJ2-5; a possible D gene is TRBD2 (6 bases). V lost 9 bases and J lost 5, with 19 bases in between. The CDR3 extends over 14 amino acids. Germline loops: CDR1 SNHLY, CDR2 FYNNEI.

The J gene is TRBJ2-1, the V gene TRBV28, with 10 bases that match TRBD2. From germline, CDR1 is MDHEN and CDR2 SYDVKM. Trimming took 2 bases from V and 4 from J; bases not matched to a gene: 2. The CDR3 has 15 amino acids. CDR3 loop: CASSLELAGYNEQFF. For the CDR3, the DNA is TGTGCCAGCAGTTTAGAACTAGCGGGATACAATGAGCAGTTCTTC.

The chain is built from TRBV5-4 and TRBJ2-7; the match to TRBD2 covers 7 bases. Germline lookup yields CDR1 SGHNT and CDR2 YYREEE (reference sequence). V shed 4 bases, J shed 2 bases, and the junction held 12 bases outside the gene matches. The CDR3 is made up of 16 amino acids. CDR3 DNA sequence: TGTGCCAGCAGCATGGAACCGGGAGGCAAGGCCTACGAGCAGTACTTC. It specifies CASSMEPGGKAYEQYF.

The chain recombines TRBV7-2 with TRBJ2-7, with 8 nucleotides matching TRBD2. The CDR3 runs to 16 residues. Germline V gene lookup returns CDR1 SGHTA and CDR2 FQGNSA. V lost 5 bases and J lost 1; bases outside the gene matches: 10. The chain's CDR3 is CASSLARSGGSYEQYF. CDR3 nucleotides: TGTGCCAGCAGCCTCGCGCGGAGCGGGGGTTCCTACGAGCAGTACTTC. Together with reference TRBV7-2 and TRBJ2-7, the CDR3 gives the full variable domain: GAGVSQSPSNKVTEKGKDVELRCDPISGHTALYWYRQSLGQGLEFLIYFQGNSAPDKSGLPSDRFSAERTGGSVSTLTIQRTQQEDSAVYLCASSLARSGGSYEQYFGPGTRLTVT.

The chain is built from TRBV10-3 and TRBJ2-4; TRBD1 aligns across 7 bases. CDR3 length equals 14 residues. J lost 0 bases, V lost 10 bases, and 6 bases had no gene match. Germline CDR1 reads ENHRY; CDR2 reads SYGVKD. CDR3 coding DNA: TGTGCCAGCTCCGACAGGGAAGCCAAAAACATTCAGTACTTC. It is translated as CASSDREAKNIQYF.

The V gene is TRBV19, the J gene TRBJ1-2; 7 positions match TRBD1. The CDR3 contains 16 residues. Per germline, CDR1 LNHDA and CDR2 SQIVND (reference sequence). The ends lost 5 bases at V and 1 base at J; junction bases unmatched: 10. In DNA, the CDR3 is TGTGCCAGTAGTCCGGCGACCGGGACAGATAACTATGGCTACACCTTC. Its protein is CASSPATGTDNYGYTF.

This clone has a single count. The J gene is TRBJ1-2, the V gene TRBV19; 7 nucleotides match TRBD1. Germline V lookup: CDR1 LNHDA, CDR2 SQIVND (reference sequence). The CDR3 loop spans 14 amino acids. V lost 4 bases, J lost 4 bases, and 6 bases stayed unmatched. The CDR3 nucleotides are TGTGCCAGTAGTACCCAGACAGGGCTCTATGGCTACACCTTC. As protein: CASSTQTGLYGYTF.

This clone was seen just once. The chain joins TRBV6-4 to TRBJ2-1; TRBD2 aligns across 11 bases. CDR3 length: 19 residues. Per germline, CDR1 MRHNA and CDR2 SNTAGT. With 4 bases clipped from V and 0 bases from J, the junction kept 11 bases outside the gene matches. The DNA of the CDR3 is TGTGCCAGCAGTGTGGGTAGCGGGAGGGCCCGGAGCTCCTACAATGAGCAGTTCTTC. Amino acid sequence: CASSVGSGRARSSYNEQFF.

The chain employs TRBV5-1 and TRBJ1-1, with D maybe TRBD1 (5 bases). The length of the CDR3 is 14 residues. CDR1 and CDR2 from the germline V gene are SGHRS and YFSETQ. Trimming pared 7 bases from V and 3 bases from J, leaving 16 bases between. CDR3 loop: CASEGSGDDTEAFF. The CDR3 region has the DNA TGCGCCAGCGAGGGGTCGGGGGATGACACTGAAGCTTTCTTT.

This sequence joins TRBV5-1 and TRBJ2-1, with TRBD2 identical over 10 bases. The CDR3 runs to 15 residues. After removal of 5 bases from V and 8 bases from J, the junction contained 10 bases not matched to a gene. Germline V gene sequence: CDR1 SGHRS, CDR2 YFSETQ. CDR3 in amino acids: CASSMSSGSMDEQFF. The CDR3, as DNA: TGCGCCAGCAGTATGTCTAGCGGGAGTATGGATGAGCAGTTCTTC.

The chain links TRBV5-1 to TRBJ2-3, with 7 bases aligning to TRBD2. Germline V gives CDR1 SGHRS, CDR2 YFSETQ. The V and J ends lost 4 bases and 2 bases, in that order; junction bases with no gene match: 13. The length of the CDR3 is 17 residues. The CDR3 sequence: CASSEGPAGPNTDTQYF. In nucleotides, the CDR3 is TGCGCCAGCAGCGAAGGACCAGCGGGACCTAACACAGATACGCAGTATTTT. The complete variable domain, with remaining parts taken from reference TRBV5-1 and TRBJ2-3, reads KAGVTQTPRYLIKTRGQQVTLSCSPISGHRSVSWYQQTPGQGLQFLFEYFSETQRNKGNFPGRFSGRQFSNSRSEMNVSTLELGDSALYLCASSEGPAGPNTDTQYFGPGTRLTVL.

The chain uses TRBV19 and TRBJ1-2, with TRBD1 matching 7 bases. Germline V lookup: CDR1 LNHDA, CDR2 SQIVND (reference sequence). V lost 9 bases, J lost 5 bases, and 9 bases stayed unmatched. The CDR3 loop spans 13 amino acids. In DNA form, the CDR3 reads TGTGCCAGCCCGGACAGGATCCAGTATGGCTACACCTTC. The encoded protein is CASPDRIQYGYTF.

This chain joins TRBV30 and TRBJ1-5, with TRBD1 as a possible D gene (5 bases). The CDR3 length is 14 residues. Germline CDR1 GTSNPN, CDR2 SVGIG (reference sequence). V lost 4 bases to trimming and J lost 4 bases, with 14 bases between them. Written as DNA, the CDR3 is TGTGCCTGGAATAAAGGGGAAGGAAATCAGCCCCAGCATTTT. This encodes CAWNKGEGNQPQHF.